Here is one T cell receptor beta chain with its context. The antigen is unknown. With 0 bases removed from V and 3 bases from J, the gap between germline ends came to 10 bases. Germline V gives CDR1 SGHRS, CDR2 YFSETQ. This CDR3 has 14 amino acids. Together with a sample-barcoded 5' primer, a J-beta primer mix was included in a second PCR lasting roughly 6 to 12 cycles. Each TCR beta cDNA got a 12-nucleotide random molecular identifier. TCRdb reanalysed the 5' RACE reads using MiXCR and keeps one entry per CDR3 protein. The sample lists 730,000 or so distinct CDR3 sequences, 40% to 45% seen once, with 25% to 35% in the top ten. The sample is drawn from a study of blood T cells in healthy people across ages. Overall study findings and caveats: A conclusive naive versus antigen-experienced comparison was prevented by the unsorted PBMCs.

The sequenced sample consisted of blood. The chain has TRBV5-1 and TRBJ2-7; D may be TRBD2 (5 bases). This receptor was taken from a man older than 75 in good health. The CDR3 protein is CASSLGRTDYEQYF. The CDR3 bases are TGCGCCAGCAGCTTGGGGCGGACTGACTACGAGCAGTACTTC. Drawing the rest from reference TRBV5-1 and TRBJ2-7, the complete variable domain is KAGVTQTPRYLIKTRGQQVTLSCSPISGHRSVSWYQQTPGQGLQFLFEYFSETQRNKGNFPGRFSGRQFSNSRSEMNVSTLELGDSALYLCASSLGRTDYEQYFGPGTRLTVT.